Below are 10 T cell receptor beta chains sequenced from a single sample in a study of T cell changes during pregnancy in multiple sclerosis. TCRdb keeps only in-frame clones here, not all; method: immunoSEQ multiplex PCR. The sample holds about 80,000 clones, under 95% seen once. The sequencing here drew on peripheral blood, taken before pregnancy. The receptor source for this set is a female donor with multiple sclerosis, enrolled in a pregnancy study.

The chain has TRBV5-5 and TRBJ1-2; 7 bases match TRBD1. The V gene end was trimmed by 4 bases and the J gene end by 5 bases; junction bases not matched to a gene: 11. Germline CDR1 SGHKS, CDR2 YYEKEE (reference sequence). The CDR3 has 15 amino acids. CDR3 DNA: TGTGCCAGCAGCCAGCCGGGACAGAAGACATATGGCTACACCTTC. It encodes CASSQPGQKTYGYTF.

The chain recombines TRBV7-9 with TRBJ1-2; D unclear. Trimming cost V 7 bases and J 2 bases, with 11 bases left between them. The CDR3 consists of 13 residues. Germline CDR1 is SEHNR and CDR2 is FQNEAQ (reference sequence). This CDR3 is CASTETGNYGYTF. The CDR3 DNA follows: TGTGCCAGCACCGAGACTGGCAACTATGGCTACACCTTC.

The chain recombines TRBV28 with TRBJ1-3, with no clear D. Germline V gene sequence: CDR1 MDHEN, CDR2 SYDVKM. The V gene lost 2 bases and the J gene lost 9 bases, with 17 bases spanning the gap. This CDR3 has 15 residues. The CDR3 region is CASSLRRHQVGTIYF. The CDR3 DNA is TGTGCCAGCAGTTTACGACGACACCAAGTAGGCACCATATATTTT.

The chain is built from TRBV25-1 and TRBJ2-1; D ambiguous. CDR1 and CDR2 from the germline V gene are MGHDK and SYGVNS. V was clipped by 2 bases and J by 7 bases, with 9 bases between them. The CDR3 is 13 residues long. CDR3 residues: CASSERGWNEQFF. The CDR3 nucleotides are TGTGCCAGCAGTGAACGAGGATGGAATGAGCAGTTCTTC.

This chain joins TRBV2 and TRBJ1-4; 8 bases align to TRBD1. The CDR3 has 13 amino acids. V was clipped by 7 bases and J by 8 bases; unmatched bases: 6. Germline CDR1 SNHLY, CDR2 FYNNEI. CDR3 nucleotides: TGTGCCAGCACAGGGGGCGTCGGAGAAAAACTGTTTTTT. Residues: CASTGGVGEKLFF.

The rearrangement links TRBV11-2 to TRBJ2-5, with no clear D. Germline CDR1 is SGHAT and CDR2 is FQNNGV. The germline V and J ends were trimmed by 0 bases and 5 bases, with 4 bases remaining between them. CDR3 size: 12 residues. The CDR3 region has the DNA TGTGCCAGCAGCTTAGATCTGGAGACCCAGTACTTC. It translates to CASSLDLETQYF.

The chain combines TRBV2 with TRBJ1-4, with D possibly matching TRBD1 (6 bases). The CDR3 contains 18 residues. V was trimmed by 1 base and J by 0 bases, leaving 15 bases between them. Germline V gene data show CDR1 as SNHLY and CDR2 as FYNNEI. The CDR3 bases are TGTGCCAGCAGTGAAGGGTTGACAGGACTAGCAACTAATGAAAAACTGTTTTTT. Translated, it gives CASSEGLTGLATNEKLFF.

Of note for this clone: An end of the junction does not agree with germline; a read error may underlie this. The J gene is TRBJ2-3, the V gene TRBV2; TRBD1 aligns across 8 bases. The V gene's germline CDR1 is SNHLY and CDR2 FYNNEI. This CDR3 contains 15 residues. As DNA, the CDR3 is TGTGCCAGCAGTGAACGTAGGTCGGGGACAGGTACGCAGTATTTT. It is translated as CASSERRSGTGTQYF.

The rearrangement links TRBV30 to TRBJ2-1; D uncertain. There are 14 residues in the CDR3. Deletions cut 8 bases from V and 3 bases from J, with 17 bases between. The germline gives CDR1 GTSNPN, CDR2 SVGIG (reference sequence). The CDR3 loop is CAGTPPLFYNEQFF. For the CDR3, the DNA is TGTGCCGGCACCCCACCCTTATTCTACAATGAGCAGTTCTTC. Looking up the rest from reference TRBV30 and TRBJ2-1 gives the full variable domain: SQTIHQWPATLVQPVGSPLSLECTVEGTSNPNLYWYRQAAGRGLQLLFYSVGIGQISSEVPQNLSASRPQDRQFILSSKKLLLSDSGFYLCAGTPPLFYNEQFFGPGTRLTVL.

V and J are TRBV28 and TRBJ2-3; weak D call: TRBD2 (5 bases). Germline lookup yields CDR1 MDHEN and CDR2 SYDVKM. V lost 3 bases and J 2 bases, leaving 15 bases between the germline ends. CDR3 length equals 16 residues. Here the CDR3 reads CASSFGLGRNTDTQYF. In DNA form, the CDR3 reads TGTGCCAGCAGTTTTGGACTGGGCAGGAACACAGATACGCAGTATTTT. Full variable domain (missing parts from reference TRBV28 and TRBJ2-3): DVKVTQSSRYLVKRTGEKVFLECVQDMDHENMFWYRQDPGLGLRLIYFSYDVKMKEKGDIPEGYSVSREKKERFSLILESASTNQTSMYLCASSFGLGRNTDTQYFGPGTRLTVL.